A single sample is the source of the 30 T cell receptor beta chains below, sequenced in a study of neoadjuvant anti-PD-1 for oral cavity cancer. Measured with immunoSEQ multiplex PCR; TCRdb has only the in-frame clones, and not every one. In the table there are 12,000 or so clones, 65% to 75% of which are singletons. Time point: after neoadjuvant nivolumab, at surgical resection. The sample here was PBMCs, taken after nivolumab (anti-PD-1) treatment. The receptors originated from a person aged 35-80 years with oral cavity squamous cell carcinoma.

The chain uses TRBV29-1 and TRBJ1-4; D unresolved. V lost 3 bases and J lost 6, with 2 bases in between. Germline V lookup: CDR1 SQVTM, CDR2 ANQGSEA. CDR3 length: 10 amino acids. CDR3 region: CSVEDEKLFF. The CDR3 nucleotides are TGCAGCGTTGAGGATGAAAAACTGTTTTTT. Full variable domain (remainder filled in from reference TRBV29-1 and TRBJ1-4): SAVISQKPSRDICQRGTSLTIQCQVDSQVTMMFWYRQQPGQSLTLIATANQGSEATYESGFVIDKFPISRPNLTFSTLTVSNMSPEDSSIYLCSVEDEKLFFGSGTQLSVL.

This chain links TRBV7-9 with TRBJ1-4, with a possible D match to TRBD1 (5 bases). The germline V gene has CDR1 SEHNR and CDR2 FQNEAQ (reference sequence). This CDR3 is built from 12 residues. V gave up 4 bases and J gave up 8 bases, with 8 bases separating them. CDR3 coding DNA: TGTGCCAGCAGCTCCCCAGGGGAAAAACTGTTTTTT. Translating gives CASSSPGEKLFF.

The CDR3, as DNA: TGTGCCAGCAGAAGGAGGACACTTACCCTTGAGGCTGAAGCTTTCTTT. Amino acid sequence: CASRRRTLTLEAEAFF. The chain joins TRBV27 to TRBJ1-1; tentative D call: TRBD1 (5 bases). Per the germline V gene, CDR1 is MNHEY and CDR2 is SMNVEV (reference sequence). V lost 6 bases and J 6 bases, leaving 23 bases between the germline ends. The CDR3 has 16 amino acids.

This clone turned up a few times. CDR3 sequence reads: CASSSTPDRVNQPQHF. In nucleotides, the CDR3 is TGTGCCAGCAGCTCAACCCCGGACAGGGTAAATCAGCCCCAGCATTTT. The chain employs TRBV7-2 and TRBJ1-5; 8 bases fit TRBD1. V trimming: 4 bases; J trimming: 4 bases; junction bases outside the gene matches: 9. The V gene's germline CDR1 is SGHTA and CDR2 FQGNSA. The CDR3 covers 16 residues.

The J gene is TRBJ2-3, the V gene TRBV2; D not certain. Germline V gene sequence: CDR1 SNHLY, CDR2 FYNNEI. V was shortened by 5 bases and J by 0 bases, with 12 bases between the two germline ends. The CDR3 loop spans 15 amino acids. CDR3 nucleotides: TGTGCCAGCAGTAGCTCTACCCGAAGCACAGATACGCAGTATTTT. This translates into CASSSSTRSTDTQYF.

The chain uses TRBV27 and TRBJ2-2, with 12 bases aligning to TRBD1. Germline CDR1 reads MNHEY; CDR2 reads SMNVEV (reference sequence). V lost 1 base, J lost 6 bases, and 6 bases stayed unmatched. This CDR3 has 17 amino acids. Written as DNA, the CDR3 is TGTGCCAGCAGTTTATACTCCGGGACAGGGGGCCCCGGGGAGCTGTTTTTT. It encodes CASSLYSGTGGPGELFF.

The V gene is TRBV7-2, the J gene TRBJ2-1; 13 nucleotides agree with TRBD2. CDR1 and CDR2 from the germline V gene are SGHTA and FQGNSA. The V and J ends lost 4 bases and 8 bases, in that order; junction bases with no gene match: 8. This CDR3 is built from 16 residues. CDR3 nucleotide sequence: TGTGCCAGCAGCTCCCGGACTAGCGGGAGAATATATGAGCAGTTCTTC. Residues: CASSSRTSGRIYEQFF.

V usage is TRBV5-1 and J usage is TRBJ1-1; D unresolved. The germline V and J ends were trimmed by 6 bases and 5 bases, with 14 bases remaining between them. From germline, CDR1 is SGHRS and CDR2 YFSETQ. The CDR3 sequence is 13 residues long. CDR3 in amino acids: CASTLAVGTEAFF. The CDR3 coding sequence is TGCGCCAGCACCCTTGCGGTAGGGACTGAAGCTTTCTTT.

This chain's CDR3 is CASSNRDRGSSVDTGELFF. The CDR3 bases are TGTGCCAGCAGCAACCGGGACAGGGGAAGCAGTGTGGACACCGGGGAGCTGTTTTTT. The chain recombines TRBV9 with TRBJ2-2, with 10 bases aligning to TRBD1. Trimming cost V 4 bases and J 3 bases; bases outside gene matches: 15. The CDR3 loop spans 19 amino acids. Germline V gives CDR1 SGDLS, CDR2 YYNGEE.

The chain combines TRBV6-5 with TRBJ2-2; TRBD1 matches 7 bases. V lost 2 bases to trimming and J lost 5 bases; unmatched junction nucleotides: 5. Germline V CDR1 and CDR2: MNHEY, SVGAGI. The CDR3 loop spans 15 amino acids. The CDR3 DNA reads TGTGCCAGCAGTTACCTGACAGGGCTAACCGGGGAGCTGTTTTTT. Protein product: CASSYLTGLTGELFF.

The chain uses TRBV30 and TRBJ1-2; D unresolved. From germline, CDR1 is GTSNPN and CDR2 SVGIG (reference sequence). V lost 4 bases to trimming and J lost 0 bases, with 12 bases between them. CDR3 length equals 14 residues. As DNA, the CDR3 is TGTGCCTGGACCTCAGGAATTGCTAACTATGGCTACACCTTC. Protein sequence: CAWTSGIANYGYTF.

This clone was detected a few times. This chain uses TRBV5-5 with TRBJ2-7, with D tentatively TRBD2 (5 bases). The CDR3 extends over 16 amino acids. Germline assignment: CDR1 SGHKS and CDR2 YYEKEE (reference sequence). Trimming took 5 bases from V and 5 from J, leaving 23 bases between them. The CDR3 spells CASSLLVRDPGHEQYF. Written as DNA, the CDR3 is TGTGCCAGCAGTCTACTCGTCCGGGATCCCGGCCACGAGCAGTACTTC.

The chain carries TRBV5-1 and TRBJ2-2; either TRBD1 or TRBD2 may fit D (5 bases each). The germline V gene encodes CDR1 SGHRS and CDR2 YFSETQ. The CDR3 has 16 amino acids. The V gene lost 0 bases and the J gene lost 5 bases, with 14 bases spanning the gap. The CDR3 bases are TGCGCCAGCAGCTTGGGTCAGGGTACGGGAACCGGGGAGCTGTTTTTT. It codes for CASSLGQGTGTGELFF.

V gene TRBV15 combines with J gene TRBJ2-4; TRBD2 matches 8 bases. The CDR3 totals 13 residues. Looked up from germline, CDR1 is LNHNV and CDR2 is YYDKDF (reference sequence). V lost 8 bases to trimming and J lost 7 bases; unmatched junction nucleotides: 7. CDR3 sequence reads: CATPRTSNNIQYF. The CDR3, as DNA: TGTGCCACCCCGCGGACTAGCAATAACATTCAGTACTTC.

The chain recombines TRBV11-2 with TRBJ1-1; D ambiguous. Germline V gene sequence: CDR1 SGHAT, CDR2 FQNNGV. V shed 1 base and J shed 3 bases, with 6 bases lying between them. The CDR3 runs to 13 residues. The CDR3 coding sequence is TGTGCCAGCAGCTTAGCAACTTACACTGAAGCTTTCTTT. Its protein is CASSLATYTEAFF.

CDR3 DNA sequence: TGTGCCAGCGGTCCGAGCGGGACAGATACGCAGTATTTT. Translation: CASGPSGTDTQYF. V gene TRBV5-6 combines with J gene TRBJ2-3, with TRBD2 as a possible D gene (6 bases). The CDR3 runs 13 residues. CDR1 and CDR2 from the germline V gene are SGHDT and YYEEEE. V was pared by 7 bases and J by 3 bases, with 12 bases between.

The chain uses TRBV30 and TRBJ2-1; TRBD2 agrees at 10 bases. V gave up 3 bases and J gave up 7 bases; unmatched junction bases: 3. Germline lookup yields CDR1 GTSNPN and CDR2 SVGIG (reference sequence). The CDR3 spans 13 residues. The CDR3 nucleotides are TGTGCCTGGAGCCCGGGACTAGCGAATGAGCAGTTCTTC. Protein product: CAWSPGLANEQFF.

This chain links TRBV11-2 with TRBJ2-7; D might be TRBD1 or TRBD2, each matching 6 bases. The length of the CDR3 is 14 residues. Trimming pared 3 bases from V and 3 bases from J, leaving 12 bases between. The germline V gene encodes CDR1 SGHAT and CDR2 FQNNGV. The chain's CDR3 is CASSFPGANYEQYF. The CDR3 bases are TGTGCCAGCAGCTTTCCGGGGGCCAACTACGAGCAGTACTTC.

The chain recombines TRBV10-3 with TRBJ1-3; TRBD1 agrees at 12 bases. V trimming: 7 bases; J trimming: 4 bases; junction bases outside the gene matches: 5. The CDR3 contains 15 residues. Germline loops: CDR1 ENHRY, CDR2 SYGVKD. This chain's CDR3 is CAIKGQGAPGNTIYF. CDR3 nucleotide sequence: TGTGCCATCAAGGGACAGGGGGCGCCCGGAAACACCATATATTTT.

This clone came up a few times. The gene calls are TRBV15 and TRBJ1-1; no reliable D call. Trimming took 0 bases from V and 10 from J, leaving 18 bases between them. CDR1 and CDR2 (germline): LNHNV, YYDKDF (reference sequence). CDR3 length: 15 amino acids. CDR3 amino acids: CATSREVRGIIGAFF. CDR3 sequence (DNA): TGTGCCACCAGCAGAGAAGTGCGGGGAATCATTGGAGCTTTCTTT. The full variable domain, completed using reference TRBV15 and TRBJ1-1, is DAMVIQNPRYQVTQFGKPVTLSCSQTLNHNVMYWYQQKSSQAPKLLFHYYDKDFNNEADTPDNFQSRRPNTSFCFLDIRSPGLGDTAMYLCATSREVRGIIGAFFGQGTRLTVV.

This sequence joins TRBV7-9 and TRBJ2-2, with 8 bases that match TRBD2. With V trimmed by 1 base and J by 5 bases, 12 bases remained unmatched. Germline assignment: CDR1 SEHNR and CDR2 FQNEAQ (reference sequence). The CDR3 length is 18 residues. CDR3 loop: CASSLGVVAGRRTGELFF. The DNA of the CDR3 is TGTGCCAGCAGCTTAGGAGTGGTAGCGGGAAGGCGGACCGGGGAGCTGTTTTTT.

A remark on this clone: One junction end disagrees with the germline gene, perhaps due to a read error. J is TRBJ2-2 and V is TRBV4-2, with unresolved D. From germline, CDR1 is LGHNA and CDR2 YNFKEQ. CDR3 length: 16 residues. CDR3 DNA sequence: TGTGCCAGCAGTCAAGCCGAGGACCCGAACACCGGGGAGCTGTTTTTT. Amino acid sequence: CASSQAEDPNTGELFF.

The V call is TRBV6-5, the J call TRBJ1-3; D might be TRBD1 (5 bases). The CDR3 is 14 amino acids. V was trimmed by 6 bases and J by 2 bases, leaving 11 bases between them. Germline CDR1 is MNHEY and CDR2 is SVGAGI. CDR3 coding DNA: TGTGCCAGCAGCCTCAGCAGGGCTGGAAACACCATATATTTT. This encodes CASSLSRAGNTIYF.

This clone has a handful of counts. V and J are TRBV12-5 and TRBJ1-1; D is unresolved. Between the trimmed V and J ends, which lost 0 bases and 7 bases, there was a span of 3 bases. CDR1 is LGHNT and CDR2 is FRNRAP in the germline V gene. The CDR3 extends over 11 amino acids. CDR3 in DNA: TGTGCTAGTGGTTTGGTCGATGAAGCTTTCTTT. It is translated as CASGLVDEAFF.

The chain couples TRBV27 to TRBJ1-2; 8 bases align to TRBD1. The CDR3 is made up of 14 amino acids. The germline V gene encodes CDR1 MNHEY and CDR2 SMNVEV (reference sequence). V was pared by 6 bases and J by 0 bases, with 3 bases of the junction left unmatched. The CDR3 coding sequence is TGTGCCAGCAGCTTGGACAGGGCTAACTATGGCTACACCTTC. Protein product: CASSLDRANYGYTF.

The V gene is TRBV11-1, the J gene TRBJ2-1; TRBD1 agrees at 11 bases. With V trimmed by 4 bases and J by 6 bases, 5 bases remained unmatched. The CDR3 is 15 residues long. The germline gives CDR1 SGHAT, CDR2 FQDESV (reference sequence). CDR3 sequence: CASSSRDRGFNEQFF. CDR3 nucleotide sequence: TGTGCCAGCAGCTCCCGGGACAGGGGGTTCAATGAGCAGTTCTTC.

The CDR3 reads CASNMIGRGPNEQFF. In DNA form, the CDR3 reads TGTGCCAGCAACATGATCGGACGCGGGCCCAATGAGCAGTTCTTC. The chain links TRBV5-4 to TRBJ2-1, with D possibly being TRBD2 (5 bases). CDR1 is SGHNT and CDR2 is YYREEE in the germline V gene (reference sequence). CDR3 length: 15 amino acids. V dropped 6 bases and J dropped 6 bases, with 19 bases sitting between them.

A few counts support this clone. The chain is built from TRBV6-5 and TRBJ1-1; D remains unclear. Germline-derived CDR1 and CDR2 are MNHEY and SVGAGI. Trimming cost V 7 bases and J 1 base, with 4 bases left between them. CDR3 length: 11 amino acids. CDR3 bases: TGTGCCAGCATAAGGAACACTGAAGCTTTCTTT. This codes for CASIRNTEAFF.

The V and J genes are TRBV6-1 and TRBJ2-4, with D perhaps matching TRBD2 (6 bases). CDR1 is MNHNS and CDR2 is SASEGT in the germline V gene. The V end was cut by 7 bases, the J end by 5 bases, with 9 bases between. The CDR3 contains 12 residues. Here the CDR3 reads CASNWGENIQYF. CDR3 DNA sequence: TGTGCCAGCAATTGGGGGGAAAACATTCAGTACTTC.

The V and J genes are TRBV7-9 and TRBJ2-3, with D hard to call. From germline, CDR1 is SEHNR and CDR2 FQNEAQ (reference sequence). V lost 7 bases to trimming and J lost 2 bases, with 19 bases between them. The CDR3 is made up of 16 amino acids. The CDR3 DNA reads as TGTGCCAGCATTCCGTCCAGTGTGTTCTTCACAGATACGCAGTATTTT. As protein: CASIPSSVFFTDTQYF.